The sequence of this T cell receptor (beta chain) was determined in a study of OX40 agonist ivuxolimab in advanced cancers. General observations from the study: Mean expanded clone counts were higher in CD8+ than CD4+ T cells. Some patients without response likewise showed low normalized clonal expansion.

Note on this clone: Its antigen remains unidentified.

With 4 bases removed from V and 3 bases from J, the gap between germline ends came to 12 bases. Germline V lookup: CDR1 MGHDK, CDR2 SYGVNS. The CDR3 sequence is 15 residues long. Systemic immunosuppression or autoimmune disease history was grounds to exclude patients. Using immunoSEQ multiplex PCR, the repertoire was profiled, and TCRdb retains in-frame clones only, with some absent. The sample consists of about 60,000 clones, over 80% of them appearing once. This sequence originates from an adult with an advanced solid tumor such as melanoma, head and neck, liver or kidney cancer. The sequenced sample was CD4+ or CD8+ T cells sorted from blood, obtained in a trial of the OX40 agonist ivuxolimab. The V and J genes are TRBV25-1 and TRBJ2-2; perhaps TRBD1 as D (5 bases). Here the CDR3 reads CASSVTGRDTGELFF. CDR3 DNA sequence: TGTGCCAGCAGTGTTACCGGCAGGGACACCGGGGAGCTGTTTTTT. The full variable domain, its missing parts supplied by reference TRBV25-1 and TRBJ2-2, is EADIYQTPRYLVIGTGKKITLECSQTMGHDKMYWYQQDPGMELHLIHYSYGVNSTEKGDLSSESTVSRIRTEHFPLTLESARPSHTSQYLCASSVTGRDTGELFFGEGSRLTVL.